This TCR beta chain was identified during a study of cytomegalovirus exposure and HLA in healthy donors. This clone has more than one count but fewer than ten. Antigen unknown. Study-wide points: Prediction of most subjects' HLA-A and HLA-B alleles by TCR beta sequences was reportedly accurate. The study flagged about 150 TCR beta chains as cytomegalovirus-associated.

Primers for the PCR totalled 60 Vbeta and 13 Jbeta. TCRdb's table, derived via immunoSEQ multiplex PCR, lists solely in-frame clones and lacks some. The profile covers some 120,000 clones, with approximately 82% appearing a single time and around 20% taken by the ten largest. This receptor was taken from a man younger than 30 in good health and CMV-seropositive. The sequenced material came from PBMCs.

CDR3 protein: CASSLRQGVGYTF. CDR3 nucleotide sequence: TGTGCCAGCAGCTTGAGGCAGGGGGTTGGCTACACCTTC. The chain has TRBV5-4 and TRBJ1-2; TRBD1 aligns across 7 bases. Germline-derived CDR1 and CDR2 are SGHNT and YYREEE (reference sequence). After removal of 1 base from V and 7 bases from J, the junction contained 4 bases not matched to a gene. This CDR3 contains 13 residues.